Listed here are 10 T cell receptor beta chains from one sample, sequenced in a study of tissue T cells after allogeneic stem cell transplantation. The repertoire was sequenced with immunoSEQ multiplex PCR; TCRdb's copy has only in-frame clones and lacks some. This table has about 3,100 clones, 48% appearing once. This sample's time point: mouse harvest day 14 after allogeneic transplant. Mouse grafts combined 10^7 T-cell-depleted bone marrow cells with 10^6 splenic CD5+ T cells. Sequencing input: gut tissue. These receptors originate from a female BALB/c mouse given C57BL/6 T cells with graft-versus-host disease after an allogeneic hematopoietic cell transplant.

Of note for this clone: The genes and germline here are from mouse. The read is 1 residue too short to cover the CDR3 end, so that end is filled in from the germline J gene. V is TRBV23 and J is TRBJ2-3; no DNA check was done on the table's D call, TRBD2. CDR1 and CDR2 from the germline V gene are KGHTA and FQNQQP. This CDR3 region has 16 residues. The DNA read from the CDR3 is TGCTCCAGCAGTCAAATGGGGGGGTCTAGTGCAGAAACGCTGTAT. This sequence encodes CSSSQMGGSSAETLY. The full CDR3 sequence reads CSSSQMGGSSAETLYF.

Worth noting for this clone: Gene and germline names: mouse. From the germline J gene comes the end of the CDR3, since the read stops 1 residue before it. V and J are TRBV26 and TRBJ1-3, with TRBD1 as a possible D gene (6 bases). Germline CDR1 is KGHPV and CDR2 is FQNQEV (reference sequence). V was trimmed by 3 bases and J by 3 bases, leaving 9 bases between them. CDR3 length: 14 amino acids. CDR3 amino acids: CASSLTGIGNTLYF. CDR3 DNA (partial): TGTGCCAGCAGTCTCACAGGGATTGGAAATACGCTCTAT.

About this clone: Gene names refer to mouse genes. This chain's CDR3 is CASRDRGQEQYF. The sequenced CDR3 bases are TGTGCCAGCAGGGACAGGGGGCAAGAACAGTAC. This chain links TRBV13-2 with TRBJ2-7; 12 nucleotides line up with TRBD1. From the germline J gene comes the end of the CDR3, since the read stops 1 residue before it. Germline values: CDR1 NNHNN, CDR2 SYGAGS (reference sequence). J was trimmed by 7 bases and V by 7 bases; bases with no gene match: 3. This CDR3 is 12 amino acids long.

As for this clone: The gene names here belong to mouse. The CDR3 end lies 1 residue beyond the end of the read and is filled in from the germline J gene. This chain joins TRBV23 and TRBJ1-6. Being an ORF, TRBJ1-6 has a function that is uncertain. Germline assignment: CDR1 KGHTA and CDR2 FQNQQP. This CDR3 has 15 amino acids. CDR3 sequence: CSSTPRGSYNSPLYF. The sequenced CDR3 bases are TGCTCCAGCACTCCCCGGGGCTCCTATAATTCGCCCCTCTAC.

Concerning this clone: The listed genes are named as in mouse. The read comes to an end 1 residue before the CDR3 does, leaving the germline J gene to fill in the end. The rearrangement uses TRBV26 and TRBJ1-1; D gene uncertain. V shed 2 bases and J shed 0 bases, with 4 bases lying between them. The CDR3 length is 13 residues. The germline V gene encodes CDR1 KGHPV and CDR2 FQNQEV (reference sequence). CDR3 DNA, as far as it was read: TGTGCCAGCAGTCTGGGACAGAACACAGAAGTCTTC. This codes for CASSLGQNTEVF. Given in full, the CDR3 is CASSLGQNTEVFF.

A word on this clone: Gene names and germline match the mouse. Coverage ceases 1 residue before the CDR3 finishes, and the germline J gene fills in the end. The V gene is TRBV15, the J gene TRBJ2-1, with 8 bases that match TRBD1. CDR3 length: 13 residues. V lost 5 bases and J lost 7; bases outside the gene matches: 4. Germline CDR1 is SGHND and CDR2 is FRSKSL. This CDR3 is CASSPQGEAEQFF. The CDR3 DNA, read in part, is TGTGCCAGCAGTCCACAGGGGGAGGCTGAGCAGTTC.

A word on this clone: Gene and germline names: mouse. The CDR3 end is not reached by the read, which stops 1 residue before it; the germline J gene fills it in. The chain employs TRBV29 and TRBJ2-4, with D unresolved. CDR1 and CDR2 from the germline V gene are MSHET and SYDVDS. The CDR3 totals 15 residues. Trimming left V 0 bases short and J 0 bases short, with 7 bases between. The CDR3 here is CASSLSTGSQNTLYF. The CDR3 DNA, read in part, is TGTGCTAGCAGTTTATCGACCGGTAGTCAAAACACCTTGTAC.

Note on this clone: The genes are named according to mouse. The CDR3 end lies 1 residue beyond the end of the read and is filled in from the germline J gene. V is TRBV16 and J is TRBJ1-5; no firm D call. CDR1 is SGHSA, CDR2 FRNQAP, per germline. The CDR3 loop spans 12 amino acids. Trimming took 4 bases from V and 3 from J, leaving 4 bases between them. The CDR3 spells CASSSSNQAPLF. CDR3 bases read: TGTGCAAGCAGCTCCTCCAACCAGGCTCCGCTT.

Turning to this clone: Any gene name here is a mouse gene name. The read gets to within 1 residue of the CDR3 end, and the germline J gene fills in the rest. V gene TRBV4 combines with J gene TRBJ1-4, with no clear D. The CDR3 runs to 13 residues. Trimming removed 5 bases at V and 5 bases at J, with 9 bases between. Germline V gene lookup returns CDR1 LGHDT and CDR2 YNNKQL (reference sequence). This chain's CDR3 is CASSLTRNERLFF. The CDR3 DNA, read in part, is TGTGCCAGCAGCCTAACCAGAAACGAAAGATTATTT.

This clone has just a few counts. The gene names given are mouse names. The sequence runs out 1 residue before the end of the CDR3; the remainder is reconstructed from the germline J gene. The genes are TRBV26 and TRBJ2-7, with D possibly being TRBD1 (6 bases). Germline CDR1 is KGHPV and CDR2 is FQNQEV (reference sequence). V gave up 2 bases and J gave up 2 bases, with 7 bases separating them. The CDR3 runs 13 residues. Incomplete CDR3 DNA: TGTGCCAGCAGTCTGGGACAGACCTATGAACAGTAC. Protein sequence: CASSLGQTYEQY. The CDR3 as a whole reads CASSLGQTYEQYF.